This T cell receptor beta chain was captured by sequencing in a study of T cells in Graves' hyperthyroidism and ophthalmopathy (dated 2019 in TCRdb). Broadly, across the study: Peripheral blood samples were taken at the time of initial diagnosis, prior to any treatment. In addition, the study compared T-cell repertoires in thyroid tissue and in blood from over 5 Graves' hyperthyroidism patients. Prospective prediction of ophthalmopathy was tested in an independent validation cohort consisting of 18 to 20 hyperthyroidism patients and around 16 patients who later progressed to ophthalmopathy. The 85 to 100 discovery patients were divided at random into training and test sets in a 7:3 ratio. TCR Vbeta CDR3 sequencing of around 130 peripheral blood samples (over 40 ophthalmopathy, 70 to 85 hyperthyroidism and roughly 17 progressor patients) is reported in the paper. A discovery cohort of roughly 100 patients, approximately 45 with Graves' ophthalmopathy and about 58 with stable Graves' hyperthyroidism, was used to find distinguishing TCR V-J signatures. After sampling, hyperthyroidism patients received methimazole starting at 30 mg daily, and ophthalmopathy patients received high-dose intravenous methylprednisolone.

In the case of this clonotype: Its target antigen remains unknown. No quality values exist for individual bases; no much larger clone is one base distant.

Findings and caveats that apply to the study as a whole: Blood samples also contained most of the expanded thyroid clonotypes (frequency above 0.001), which suggests that blood repertoires may reflect thyroid immune responses. Sample size was not statistically predetermined, and investigators were not blinded to group allocation. During validation, the model predicted progression to ophthalmopathy a median of approximately 6.5 months ahead of onset, with around 65% sensitivity and roughly 72% specificity. Ophthalmopathy was separated from stable hyperthyroidism by a 13 V-J signature model, with around 90% sensitivity and approximately 84% specificity obtained in cross-validation and 80%/75% obtained in testing.

Ophthalmopathy patients had moderately to severely active disease, Clinical Activity Score of at least 3, NOSPECS grade of at least 4, and duration under 3 months. Exclusion was applied to patients with uncontrolled infections, other autoimmune diseases, pregnancy or lactation. Diagnoses were based on clinical symptoms, serum thyroxine and TRAb, thyroid ultrasound and orbital computed tomography. PBMCs were isolated from 10 ml of fresh peripheral blood by Ficoll-Paque density gradient centrifugation. Total RNA was extracted with Trizol reagent, and quality was checked on an Agilent 2100 Bioanalyzer. The TCR beta CDR3 regions were amplified from RNA transcripts. For the first round of RT-PCR on the TCR CDR3, the HTBI primer set was used together with the Qiagen OneStep RT-PCR kit. The libraries were constructed in a second round of multiplex PCR and then size-selected and purified. The libraries were sequenced on an Illumina HiSeq2000 using paired-end 100 bp reads. The paper's data handling went like this. SOAPnuke was used to process the raw data, removing reads that contained adapters or uncalled bases, had a mean Phred below 15, or lacked an exact match to the constant primer or identifier. High-quality paired reads were merged with COPE v1.2.5, and unique nucleotide sequences were defined as clonotypes. MiTCR v1.1 was used to align clonotypes to the IMGT TRBV, TRBD and TRBJ reference segments. Analysis was restricted to V-J combinations with a frequency above 0.0001, which covered about 99% of repertoires. The TCS score was defined as F50 (clonal expansion) divided by E x V (chaos), with BLOSUM62-based TCRdist calculated between CDR3 peptides within each V-J. Welch's t-statistics and random forest reduced some 510 V-J features to about 12, which were used in a naive Bayes classifier (R e1071). Using fastp trimming at Q25 and MiXCR clonotype assembly, TCRdb reanalyzed the public sequencing data and kept in-frame beta chains. Each entry merges the rows of one CDR3 protein and shows their most common DNA and genes. These V and J calls originate from TCRdb's pipeline instead of the authors' own analysis. This sample has about 610,000 distinct CDR3 sequences in its table, and roughly 16% of those were observed once. The top ten clones comprise less than 3.5% of the sample.

The source material was blood. The source is a woman aged 35 to 49 with Graves' ophthalmopathy.

The DNA sequence is TGTGCCAGTAGTATCTCTGGTGGCATGTACAATGAGCAGTTCTTC. Translated, it reads CASSISGGMYNEQFF. The chain is made from TRBV19 and TRBJ2-1, with the D gene not clear enough to name. From its cysteine to its phenylalanine, the CDR3 spans 15 amino acids. The entry retains the CDR3 DNA only, 45 bases that are in frame from base 1. The germline V gene (reference sequence) provides CDR1 LNHDA and CDR2 SQIVND. V is reduced by 3 bases and J by 4 bases, leaving a spacing of 13 bases between them.